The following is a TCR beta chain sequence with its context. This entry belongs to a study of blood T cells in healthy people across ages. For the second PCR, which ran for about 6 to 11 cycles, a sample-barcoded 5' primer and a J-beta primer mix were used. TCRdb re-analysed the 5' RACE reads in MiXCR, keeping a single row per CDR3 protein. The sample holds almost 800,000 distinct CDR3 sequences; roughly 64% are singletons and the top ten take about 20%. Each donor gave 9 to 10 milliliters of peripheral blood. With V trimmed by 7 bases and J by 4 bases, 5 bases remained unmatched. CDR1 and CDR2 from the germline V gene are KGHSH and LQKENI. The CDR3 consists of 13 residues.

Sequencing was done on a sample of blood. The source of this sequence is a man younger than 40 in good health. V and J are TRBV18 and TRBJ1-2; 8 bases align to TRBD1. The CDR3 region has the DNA TGTGCCAGCTTCGGACAGGGTCTCTATGGCTACACCTTC. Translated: CASFGQGLYGYTF.